Following are 9 T cell receptor beta chains from one sample sequenced in a study of vaccination and CD4 T cells after COVID-19. The Oncomine TCR Beta short-read assay sequenced DNA from cultured CD4+ T cells. Each CDR3 protein is one row after TCRdb ran MiXCR on the PCR reads. The data hold roughly 14,000 distinct CDR3 sequences, with about 47% observed a single time. Described treatment: roughly 10-day PBMC culture with coronavirus spike peptide pools or control peptides (ViraFEST assay). No antigens are known for them. Material for sequencing was CD4+ T cells from blood, cultured in vitro. These receptors all stem from a human donor who had recovered from COVID-19.

This clonotype has only a few counts. This sequence joins TRBV7-8 and TRBJ1-2; D is uncertain. The CDR3 runs 13 residues. Germline values: CDR1 SGHVS, CDR2 FQNEAQ. V dropped 1 base and J dropped 3 bases, with 6 bases sitting between them. The chain's CDR3 is CASSLGSYYGYTF. CDR3 DNA sequence: TGTGCCAGCAGCTTAGGGTCTTACTATGGCTACACCTTC.

V gene TRBV2 combines with J gene TRBJ2-5; D is unresolved. This CDR3 has 14 residues. Per germline, CDR1 SNHLY and CDR2 FYNNEI. Trimming pared 2 bases from V and 2 bases from J, leaving 9 bases between. CDR3 DNA sequence: TGTGCCAGCAGTGAATCCACTGCTCAAGAGACCCAGTACTTC. Residues: CASSESTAQETQYF. The variable domain in full, completed from reference TRBV2 and TRBJ2-5, reads EPEVTQTPSHQVTQMGQEVILRCVPISNHLYFYWYRQILGQKVEFLVSFYNNEISEKSEIFDDQFSVERPDGSNFTLKIRSTKLEDSAMYFCASSESTAQETQYFGPGTRLLVL.

The CDR3 sequence is CASSFRDGSGTDTQYF. Here the CDR3 DNA reads TGTGCCAGCAGCTTCCGGGACGGGAGTGGGACAGATACGCAGTATTTT. This chain joins TRBV5-4 and TRBJ2-3, with D maybe TRBD2 (6 bases). The germline CDR1 and CDR2 sequences are SGHNT and YYREEE (reference sequence). The CDR3 contains 16 residues. V gave up 2 bases and J gave up 3 bases, with 16 bases separating them.

The V gene is TRBV5-4, the J gene TRBJ2-3; TRBD2 aligns across 7 bases. The CDR3 runs to 15 residues. Germline CDR1 is SGHNT and CDR2 is YYREEE (reference sequence). After removal of 2 bases from V and 4 bases from J, the junction contained 7 bases not matched to a gene. The CDR3 is CASSFPPAGADTQYF. The DNA for the CDR3 is TGTGCCAGCAGCTTTCCGCCTGCGGGAGCAGATACGCAGTATTTT.

The count of this clonotype is one. The CDR3 carries no conserved terminal phenylalanine or tryptophan, so it likely arises from a read error. This chain uses TRBV27 with TRBJ1-5, with TRBD1 matching 9 bases. The trim removed 10 bases at V and 7 bases at J, leaving 5 bases unmatched. Germline V gives CDR1 MNHEY, CDR2 SMNVEV (reference sequence). This CDR3 is built from 12 residues. The CDR3 sequence is CATDRGGQPQHS. CDR3 bases: TGTGCCACGGACAGGGGTGGCCAGCCCCAGCATTCT.

This clonotype was picked up one time. J is TRBJ1-5 and V is TRBV12-3 or TRBV12-4, with D hard to call. The CDR3 is 12 residues long. The germline V and J ends were trimmed by 3 bases and 7 bases, with 7 bases remaining between them. This CDR3 is CASSLGVQPQHF. CDR3 nucleotides: TGTGCCAGCAGTTTGGGTGTGCAGCCCCAGCATTTT.

A few counts support this clonotype. The chain links TRBV30 to TRBJ1-6; 8 bases fit TRBD1. V was clipped by 3 bases and J by 0 bases; unmatched bases: 10. Germline V gives CDR1 GTSNPN, CDR2 SVGIG (reference sequence). The CDR3 contains 18 residues. The chain's CDR3 is CAWRQGDSLSSYNSPLHF. The CDR3 nucleotides are TGTGCCTGGAGACAGGGGGACTCCTTGAGCTCCTATAATTCACCCCTCCACTTT.

This clonotype has only a few counts. The chain joins TRBV20-1 to TRBJ1-2; no firm D call. The CDR3 covers 15 residues. Germline lookup yields CDR1 DFQATT and CDR2 SNEGSKA (reference sequence). Trimming stripped 0 bases from V and 2 bases from J, with 13 bases between. The CDR3 is CSARDSVYTNYGYTF. The CDR3 DNA reads as TGCAGTGCTAGAGATAGTGTGTACACGAACTATGGCTACACCTTC.

This clonotype was observed a handful of times. The CDR3 DNA sequence: TGTGCCTGGAGTGAGGTCGTCGCTGAAGCTTTCTTT. Its protein product is CAWSEVVAEAFF. The chain couples TRBV30 to TRBJ1-1; unclear D gene. The ends were cut back, 1 base at V and 6 bases at J, with 9 bases in the middle. Looked up from germline, CDR1 is GTSNPN and CDR2 is SVGIG (reference sequence). This CDR3 comprises 12 residues.